This T cell receptor beta chain was identified in a study of blood T cell repertoires in COVID-19. For the study at large: PBMCs, B-cell-depleted T cells, or T cells were the source of the cDNA or gDNA that made up the material.

This clone was seen only a few times. V lost 4 bases, J lost 6 bases, and 16 bases lay in between. Per germline, CDR1 SGDLS and CDR2 YYNGEE. This CDR3 contains 14 residues. Here immunoSEQ multiplex PCR was the method, and the copy in TCRdb shows in-frame clones only, minus some. This table holds 95,000 to 150,000 clones, about 78% found once. Sequencing input: peripheral blood. This TCR came from a man in his 70s with acute or convalescent COVID-19. V gene TRBV9 combines with J gene TRBJ2-5; perhaps TRBD2 as D (5 bases). The DNA of the CDR3 is TGTGCCAGCAGCCCTGGACTGACCGGGAAGACCCAGTACTTC. It translates to CASSPGLTGKTQYF.